Described below is a single TCR beta chain sequence and its context. These data come from a study of blood T cell repertoires in COVID-19. The V end was cut by 10 bases, the J end by 5 bases, with 17 bases between. The germline CDR1 and CDR2 sequences are SNHLY and FYNNEI. This CDR3 is 13 amino acids long. The table came from immunoSEQ multiplex PCR; TCRdb's copy has only in-frame clones and leaves some out. The table has 250,000 or so clones, around nine tenths seen once. Sequencing was done on a sample of PBMCs or T cells enriched from blood (not recorded which). The rearrangement joins TRBV2 to TRBJ1-2; D gene ambiguous. The sequence was collected from a woman in her late teens or twenties who had recovered from COVID-19. Written as DNA, the CDR3 is TGTGCCACCCGGATAGAACAGCCGTATGGCTACACCTTC. As protein: CATRIEQPYGYTF.